These T cell receptor beta chains were read from a single sample in a study of T cells in Graves' hyperthyroidism and ophthalmopathy. TCRdb passed the multiplex PCR reads through MiXCR, listing each CDR3 protein once. The sample lists over 350,000 distinct CDR3 sequences; about 15% were seen once. Sequencing used blood. These receptor sequences come from a man between 18 and 35 years old with Graves' ophthalmopathy. CDR3s leave out the opening cysteine and the closing phenylalanine or tryptophan. Each record gives: clone size, J gene, D gene, V gene, CDR3 protein. D genes are given only for firm matches. The listing skips clone size in some rows; elsewhere it reads once, few, many or a size class.

many,TRBJ2-2,TRBD1,TRBV11-3,VTSGQGAAGELF
-,TRBJ1-1,TRBD1,TRBV29-1,SVLTGTLEAF
many,TRBJ2-7,-,TRBV6-5,ASSYADSYEQY
many,TRBJ2-4,-,TRBV20-1,SAPTALGNIQY
few,TRBJ1-1,-,TRBV3-1,ASSQETELGNTEAS
-,TRBJ2-3,TRBD2,TRBV24-1,ATSDSWEGDTQY
few,TRBJ2-7,TRBD1,TRBV7-6,ASSPGTDFYYEQY
many,TRBJ1-4,TRBD1,TRBV7-9,ASSIQGAGEKLF
many,TRBJ2-5,-,TRBV11-1,ASSSTLAGAGTETQY
many,TRBJ1-5,-,TRBV12-3/TRBV12-4,ASTSGGPNRPQH
few,TRBJ1-1,-,TRBV5-1,ASSLTPVGTEAF
many,TRBJ2-3,TRBD1,TRBV6-5,ASSYSYPGTASTDTQY
many,TRBJ2-3,-,TRBV6-1,ASSERPGVWDTQY
-,TRBJ2-1,-,TRBV14,ASSQDGPYNEQF
-,TRBJ2-5,TRBD2,TRBV14,ASSQEPGLAGSETQY
many,TRBJ2-1,-,TRBV5-1,ASSFLGAYNEQF
many,TRBJ1-1,-,TRBV3-1,ASSQDTAMNTEAF
many,TRBJ1-1,-,TRBV13,ASTSRVYAEAF
-,TRBJ1-4,-,TRBV5-1,ASSFSQGGEKLF
many,TRBJ1-6,TRBD1,TRBV6-2/TRBV6-3,ASSYSVQGGSPLH
-,TRBJ1-4,TRBD1,TRBV12-3/TRBV12-4,ASSPGDRGSEKLF
many,TRBJ1-1,TRBD1,TRBV18,ASSPQGQVIEAF
few,TRBJ1-5,-,TRBV5-4,ASSRGVNQPQH
few,TRBJ2-7,-,TRBV7-2,ASSLEERPSYEQY
many,TRBJ2-1,-,TRBV20-1,SAPPVSLYNEQF
-,TRBJ2-2,TRBD1,TRBV18,ASSPLTRGGAGGELF
-,TRBJ2-2,-,TRBV2,ASTEQGPTGELF
-,TRBJ2-1,-,TRBV9,ASSVATGDEQF
many,TRBJ1-1,TRBD1,TRBV5-1,ASSITGTGPNLGTEAF
-,TRBJ2-3,-,TRBV7-9,ASRGTSGVITDTQY